This T cell receptor (beta chain) came from a study of metastatic and nonmetastatic thyroid tumors. Study as a whole: Repertoires were compared across blood and tumor or nodule tissue from malignant and benign thyroid patients.

Notes on the study in general: Versus benign nodules, malignant thyroid tumors reportedly had significantly higher TCR beta diversity, in blood and tumor.

With respect to this clone: The antigen is undetermined. A much larger clonotype is one base distant, so this may be a read error.

Original analysis: Researchers built a distant-metastasis classifier for papillary thyroid cancer that drew on CDR3 differences across clinicopathological groups. MiXCR was used by TCRdb to re-call the PCR reads. TCRdb's processing, not the authors', yielded these V and J calls. The sample carries about 93,000 clones, about 12% recorded once. Thyroid surgery was performed in patients who had received no treatment beforehand. The source of this sequence is a female donor with papillary thyroid cancer or a benign thyroid nodule (not recorded which). Some clones in this sample may be carry-over from other donors' samples. The sequenced material came from blood.

Here the CDR3 DNA reads TGTGCCAGCAGCGGGGGGATGGCCAAAAACGTTCAGTACTTC. Residues: CASSGGMAKNVQYF. The V gene is TRBV6-2 or TRBV6-3, the J gene TRBJ2-4; TRBD2 matches 7 bases. In germline, CDR1 is MNHEY, CDR2 SVGEGT. The CDR3 extends over 14 amino acids.